These 24 T cell receptor beta chains share one sample of origin, sequenced in a study of spatial heterogeneity in lung cancer. Time point meaning: blood at routine non-recurrence follow-up after resection. In each case, whole RNA from tumor, nontumor lung or frozen PBMC was sequenced unsorted. TCRdb re-called the 5' RACE reads through MiXCR, storing one row per CDR3 protein. The sample shows around 120,000 distinct CDR3 sequences, approximately 12% of them seen only once. The input for sequencing was PBMCs, taken at follow-up. These receptors were obtained from a male donor with early-stage non-small cell lung cancer.

This clonotype was counted between two and nine times. The CDR3 sequence is CSVEASGGRNEQFF. The CDR3 nucleotides are TGCAGCGTTGAGGCTAGCGGGGGGCGGAATGAGCAGTTCTTC. J is TRBJ2-1 and V is TRBV29-1, with 11 bases identical to TRBD2. Germline CDR1 and CDR2: SQVTM and ANQGSEA. This CDR3 is 14 amino acids long. Trimming cost V 3 bases and J 7 bases; bases outside gene matches: 5.

The chain carries TRBV7-9 and TRBJ2-7; the D is unclear. The germline gives CDR1 SEHNR, CDR2 FQNEAQ (reference sequence). The CDR3 covers 14 residues. V dropped 1 base and J dropped 1 base, with 8 bases sitting between them. The CDR3 nucleotides are TGTGCCAGCAGCTTAGTGGGCAGTTCCTACGAGCAGTACTTC. This sequence encodes CASSLVGSSYEQYF.

This clonotype was detected ten times or more. J is TRBJ1-3 and V is TRBV29-1; D is uncertain. V was pared by 4 bases and J by 0 bases, with 4 bases between. Germline V gene data show CDR1 as SQVTM and CDR2 as ANQGSEA. The CDR3 runs 12 residues. For the CDR3, the DNA is TGCAGCGTTGTAGTCTCTGGAAACACCATATATTTT. This encodes CSVVVSGNTIYF.

This clonotype has at least ten counts. The DNA for the CDR3 is TGTGCCATCAGTGAGGGCTACGAGCAGTACTTC. Translated, it gives CAISEGYEQYF. The chain combines TRBV10-3 with TRBJ2-7; D gene unclear. Trimming left V 2 bases short and J 3 bases short, with 2 bases between. The CDR3 spans 11 residues. Germline CDR1 is ENHRY and CDR2 is SYGVKD.

In its sample, this clonotype was seen many times. The CDR3 reads CASSYSIVPRPQDTIYF. The CDR3 DNA reads as TGTGCCAGCAGTTACTCGATTGTACCGAGGCCTCAGGACACCATATATTTT. The chain links TRBV6-5 to TRBJ1-3, with D hard to call. There are 17 residues in the CDR3. The germline V gene encodes CDR1 MNHEY and CDR2 SVGAGI. V was shortened by 0 bases and J by 8 bases, with 20 bases between the two germline ends.

In its sample, this clonotype was seen a few times. The genes are TRBV6-5 and TRBJ2-1; 14 bases are a match to TRBD2. Losses at the gene ends were 2 bases for V and 14 bases for J; bases not matched to a gene: 8. Germline values: CDR1 MNHEY, CDR2 SVGAGI. CDR3 length: 15 amino acids. The CDR3 DNA sequence: TGTGCCAGCAGTTACCCTCCGGGACTAGCGGGGGTTAAGTTCTTC. Protein sequence: CASSYPPGLAGVKFF.

This clonotype was counted a few times. In nucleotides, the CDR3 is TGTGCCAGCGAGGGACGGGACTCTGGAAACACCATATATTTT. It codes for CASEGRDSGNTIYF. This chain links TRBV2 with TRBJ1-3, with D perhaps matching TRBD1 (5 bases). The germline CDR1 and CDR2 sequences are SNHLY and FYNNEI. The V and J ends lost 8 bases and 0 bases respectively, with 11 bases between them. The CDR3 runs to 14 residues. Full variable domain (rest looked up from reference TRBV2 and TRBJ1-3): EPEVTQTPSHQVTQMGQEVILRCVPISNHLYFYWYRQILGQKVEFLVSFYNNEISEKSEIFDDQFSVERPDGSNFTLKIRSTKLEDSAMYFCASEGRDSGNTIYFGEGSWLTVV.

This clonotype was seen repeatedly, ten times or more. The V gene is TRBV10-3, the J gene TRBJ2-7; D is possibly TRBD1 or TRBD2 (5 bases each). The CDR3 loop spans 16 amino acids. The V gene lost 0 bases and the J gene lost 2 bases, with 14 bases spanning the gap. CDR1 and CDR2 from the germline V gene are ENHRY and SYGVKD. CDR3 sequence reads: CAISESGTLAAYEQYF. The CDR3 coding sequence is TGTGCCATCAGTGAGTCCGGGACCTTGGCGGCCTACGAGCAGTACTTC.

This clonotype came up a few times. This chain uses TRBV20-1 with TRBJ2-3; 10 bases map to TRBD2. The germline V gene encodes CDR1 DFQATT and CDR2 SNEGSKA (reference sequence). The CDR3 sequence is 15 residues long. V gave up 5 bases and J gave up 3 bases; unmatched junction bases: 8. The CDR3 loop reads CSASISSGGTDTQYF. The CDR3 bases are TGCAGTGCTTCCATCTCTAGCGGGGGAACAGATACGCAGTATTTT.

This clonotype was detected ten times or more. The chain recombines TRBV11-2 with TRBJ2-5, with D unresolved. CDR3 length: 14 amino acids. CDR1 and CDR2 from the germline V gene are SGHAT and FQNNGV. V was trimmed by 1 base and J by 5 bases, leaving 11 bases between them. In nucleotides, the CDR3 is TGTGCCAGCAGCTTAGGGCGCATGGCGGAGACCCAGTACTTC. Translating gives CASSLGRMAETQYF.

This clonotype has a handful of counts. The V gene is TRBV5-1, the J gene TRBJ2-3, with TRBD1 matching 8 bases. CDR3 length equals 16 residues. V dropped 0 bases and J dropped 5; count of bases not matched to a gene: 8. CDR1 is SGHRS and CDR2 is YFSETQ in the germline V gene. Written as DNA, the CDR3 is TGCGCCAGCAGCTTGGAGGGCAGGGGGCGTCAAGATACGCAGTATTTT. Protein: CASSLEGRGRQDTQYF.

This rearrangement joins TRBV4-1 to TRBJ2-3; the match to TRBD1 covers 7 bases. The V gene end was trimmed by 0 bases and the J gene end by 13 bases; junction bases not matched to a gene: 7. Germline-derived CDR1 and CDR2 are MGHRA and YSYEKL. CDR3 size: 13 residues. CDR3 residues: CASSQDRLDREYF. The CDR3 bases are TGCGCCAGCAGCCAAGATCGTCTCGACAGGGAGTATTTT.

The chain uses TRBV12-3 or TRBV12-4 and TRBJ1-5; 7 bases match TRBD1. This CDR3 is 15 amino acids long. V was clipped by 5 bases and J by 2 bases; unmatched bases: 6. This CDR3 is CASSRTGGGNQPQHF. DNA for the CDR3: TGTGCCAGCAGTAGGACAGGCGGGGGCAATCAGCCCCAGCATTTT.

Ten or more counts support this clonotype. V usage is TRBV28 and J usage is TRBJ2-7, with a possible D match to TRBD2 (7 bases). Germline V gene lookup returns CDR1 MDHEN and CDR2 SYDVKM. V lost 1 base, J lost 6 bases, and 22 bases lay in between. The CDR3 sequence is 17 residues long. CDR3 residues: CASSLFEGVWGGGEQYF. In DNA form, the CDR3 reads TGTGCCAGCAGTTTATTCGAAGGAGTGTGGGGAGGGGGCGAGCAGTACTTC.

This clonotype was picked up many times. The V call is TRBV11-2, the J call TRBJ2-3, with 15 bases fitting TRBD2. Germline CDR1 SGHAT, CDR2 FQNNGV. This CDR3 has 18 amino acids. The J segment lost 4 bases and the V segment lost 5 bases, leaving 10 bases of the junction unmatched. CDR3 in DNA: TGTGCCAGCAGCCACCGGACTAGCGGGGGGGCAGGCGCAGATACGCAGTATTTT. Translated: CASSHRTSGGAGADTQYF.

This clonotype was observed a few times. This sequence joins TRBV20-1 and TRBJ2-3; 12 bases match TRBD2. Germline V gives CDR1 DFQATT, CDR2 SNEGSKA (reference sequence). This CDR3 region has 16 residues. V was pared by 0 bases and J by 2 bases, with 3 bases of the junction left unmatched. CDR3 in DNA: TGCAGTGCTAGAGACCCTAGCGGGGGGGTCACAGATACGCAGTATTTT. Its protein product is CSARDPSGGVTDTQYF.

The J gene is TRBJ1-4, the V gene TRBV28; TRBD1 is a possible D gene (6 bases). Trimming pared 5 bases from V and 5 bases from J, leaving 12 bases between. CDR1 and CDR2 from the germline V gene are MDHEN and SYDVKM. The CDR3 is 14 residues long. Here the CDR3 DNA reads TGTGCCAGCAGTGGGACACTCGGAAATGAAAAACTGTTTTTT. Residues: CASSGTLGNEKLFF.

In its sample, this clonotype was seen a few times. The CDR3 protein is CASSPNGYGYTF. For the CDR3, the DNA is TGTGCCAGCTCACCGAACGGCTATGGCTACACCTTC. The chain recombines TRBV18 with TRBJ1-2; D is ambiguous. The germline gives CDR1 KGHSH, CDR2 LQKENI. This CDR3 region has 12 residues. Deletions cut 3 bases from V and 4 bases from J, with 6 bases between.

The J gene is TRBJ1-5, the V gene TRBV20-1; TRBD1 matches 8 bases. Germline-derived CDR1 and CDR2 are DFQATT and SNEGSKA (reference sequence). The CDR3 is made up of 16 amino acids. The V gene end was trimmed by 0 bases and the J gene end by 3 bases; junction bases not matched to a gene: 7. This CDR3 reads CSARDWRQGYNQPQHF. The DNA for the CDR3 is TGCAGTGCTAGAGATTGGAGACAGGGGTACAATCAGCCCCAGCATTTT.

This clonotype has only a few counts. The chain couples TRBV5-1 to TRBJ1-5; unclear D gene. V was cut by 4 bases and J by 2 bases, with 10 bases left in between. The CDR3 runs 14 residues. Per the germline V gene, CDR1 is SGHRS and CDR2 is YFSETQ. The CDR3 nucleotides read TGCGCCAGCAGCGAGGGTACGGGCAATCAGCCCCAGCATTTT. This gives the protein CASSEGTGNQPQHF.

The CDR3 bases are TGTGCCAGCAGTTTAGTCGCTAGGGTTGGTGGAAACACCATATATTTT. This codes for CASSLVARVGGNTIYF. The chain is built from TRBV12-3 or TRBV12-4 and TRBJ1-3; no clear D gene. CDR3 length: 16 residues. Trimming pared 1 base from V and 3 bases from J, leaving 13 bases between.

In its sample, this clonotype was seen a few times. The chain joins TRBV7-9 to TRBJ1-4; D call uncertain. This CDR3 region has 13 residues. CDR1 and CDR2 from the germline V gene are SEHNR and FQNEAQ (reference sequence). Trimming removed 1 base from V and 8 bases from J, with 8 bases in between. The DNA of the CDR3 is TGTGCCAGCAGCTTAGGAGGGCGCGAAAAACTGTTTTTT. It translates to CASSLGGREKLFF.

The chain has TRBV7-2 and TRBJ1-1, with D uncertain. The CDR3 is 13 amino acids. Germline CDR1 is SGHTA and CDR2 is FQGNSA. The ends were cut back, 1 base at V and 5 bases at J, with 8 bases in the middle. This CDR3 is CASSLERVTEAFF. The CDR3 DNA follows: TGTGCCAGCAGCTTAGAAAGGGTTACTGAAGCTTTCTTT.

The sample holds many counts of this clonotype. V and J are TRBV4-1 and TRBJ1-1; TRBD1 matches 7 bases. CDR3 length: 14 amino acids. Germline V lookup: CDR1 MGHRA, CDR2 YSYEKL. V lost 5 bases, J lost 2 bases, and 5 bases stayed unmatched. DNA of the CDR3: TGCGCCAGCAGCTGGGACAGTAAAAACACTGAAGCTTTCTTT. This translates into CASSWDSKNTEAFF.